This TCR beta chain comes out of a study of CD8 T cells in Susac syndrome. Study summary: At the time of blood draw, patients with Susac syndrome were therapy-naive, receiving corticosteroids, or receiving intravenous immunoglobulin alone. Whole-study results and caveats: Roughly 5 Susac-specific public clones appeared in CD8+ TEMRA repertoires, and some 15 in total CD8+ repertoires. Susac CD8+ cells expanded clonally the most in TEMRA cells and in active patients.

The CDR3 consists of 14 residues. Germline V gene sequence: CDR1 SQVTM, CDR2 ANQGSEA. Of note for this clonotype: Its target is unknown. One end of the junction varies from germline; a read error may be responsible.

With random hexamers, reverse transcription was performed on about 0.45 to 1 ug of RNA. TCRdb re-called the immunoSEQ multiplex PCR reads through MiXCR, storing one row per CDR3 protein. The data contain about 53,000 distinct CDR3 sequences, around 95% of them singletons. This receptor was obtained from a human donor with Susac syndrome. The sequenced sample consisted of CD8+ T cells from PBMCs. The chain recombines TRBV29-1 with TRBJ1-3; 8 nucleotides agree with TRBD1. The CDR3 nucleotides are TGCAGCGCTGAACAGGGGGGTCTTGGAAACACCATATATTTT. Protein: CSAEQGGLGNTIYF.